This TCR beta chain was captured in a study of T cell responses to AZD1222 COVID-19 vaccine. Findings and limits, study-wide: A mostly white British donor set with more females was recruited, and clonal diversity was possibly underestimated. Spike-specific TCRs gained breadth and depth after people received two AZD1222 doses. In all cases, repertoires were sampled only after the peak T cell response.

This CDR3 has 14 amino acids. CDR1 and CDR2 (germline): LNHDA, SQIVND (reference sequence). V was pared by 4 bases and J by 6 bases, with 6 bases of the junction left unmatched. This table comes from immunoSEQ multiplex PCR, and its TCRdb copy is limited to in-frame clones, with some not included. The table has roughly 150,000 clones, approximately 80% seen once. As concerns this clone: What it recognizes is unknown.

This clonotype was sampled from an adult in good health. This sequence joins TRBV19 and TRBJ1-1, with TRBD1 identical over 9 bases. Sequencing used peripheral blood, obtained on day 0 of AZD1222 vaccination. The CDR3 sequence is CASSKDRGVSEAFF. The CDR3 DNA is TGTGCCAGTAGTAAGGACAGGGGCGTCTCTGAAGCTTTCTTT.